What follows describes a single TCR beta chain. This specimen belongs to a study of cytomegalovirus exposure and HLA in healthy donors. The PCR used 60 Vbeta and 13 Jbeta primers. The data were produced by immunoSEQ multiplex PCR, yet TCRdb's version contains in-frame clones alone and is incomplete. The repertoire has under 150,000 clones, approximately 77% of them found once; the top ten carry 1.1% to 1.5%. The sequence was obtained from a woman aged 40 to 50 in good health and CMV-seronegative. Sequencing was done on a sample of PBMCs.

The CDR3 DNA follows: TGCGCCAGCAGCTTGGGTTCAGGGTCTGGAAACACCATATATTTT. It is translated as CASSLGSGSGNTIYF. The V and J genes are TRBV5-1 and TRBJ1-3, with a weak D call TRBD1 (5 bases). The V and J ends lost 0 bases and 1 base respectively, with 8 bases between them. The germline gives CDR1 SGHRS, CDR2 YFSETQ. The CDR3 extends over 15 amino acids.